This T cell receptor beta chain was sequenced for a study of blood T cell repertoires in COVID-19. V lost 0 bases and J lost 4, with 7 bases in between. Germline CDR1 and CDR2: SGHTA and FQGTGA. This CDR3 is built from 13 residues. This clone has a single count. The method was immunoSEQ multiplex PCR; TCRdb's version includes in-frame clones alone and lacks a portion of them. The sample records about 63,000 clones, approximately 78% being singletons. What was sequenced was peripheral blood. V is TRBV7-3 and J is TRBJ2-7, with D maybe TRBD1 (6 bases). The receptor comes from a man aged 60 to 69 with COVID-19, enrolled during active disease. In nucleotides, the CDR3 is TGTGCCAGCAGCTTAACCCAGGGGTACGAGCAGTACTTC. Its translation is CASSLTQGYEQYF. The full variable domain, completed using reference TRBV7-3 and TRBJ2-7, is GAGVSQTPSNKVTEKGKYVELRCDPISGHTALYWYRQSLGQGPEFLIYFQGTGAADDSGLPNDRFFAVRPEGSVSTLKIQRTERGDSAVYLCASSLTQGYEQYFGPGTRLTVT.